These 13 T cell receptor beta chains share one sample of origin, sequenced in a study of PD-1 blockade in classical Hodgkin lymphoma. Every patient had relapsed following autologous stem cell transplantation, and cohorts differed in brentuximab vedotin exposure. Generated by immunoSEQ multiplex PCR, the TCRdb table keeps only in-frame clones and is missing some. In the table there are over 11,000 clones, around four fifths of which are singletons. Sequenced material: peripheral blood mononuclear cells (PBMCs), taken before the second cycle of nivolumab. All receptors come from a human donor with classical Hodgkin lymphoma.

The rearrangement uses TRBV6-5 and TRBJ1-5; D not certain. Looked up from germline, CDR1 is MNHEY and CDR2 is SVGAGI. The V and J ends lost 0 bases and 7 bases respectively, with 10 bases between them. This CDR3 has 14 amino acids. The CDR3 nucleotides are TGTGCCAGCAGTTACTCGATGAGAATGCAGCCCCAGCATTTT. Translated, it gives CASSYSMRMQPQHF.

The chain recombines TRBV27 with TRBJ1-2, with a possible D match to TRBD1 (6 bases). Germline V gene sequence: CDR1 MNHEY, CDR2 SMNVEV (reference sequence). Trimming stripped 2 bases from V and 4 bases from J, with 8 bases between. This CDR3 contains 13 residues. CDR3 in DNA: TGTGCCAGCAGTTTAATAGGGGGCTATGGCTACACCTTC. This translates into CASSLIGGYGYTF.

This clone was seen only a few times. In DNA form, the CDR3 reads TGTGCCAGCAGCTTAGGTAGGGGGACAGGGAGCACAGATACGCAGTATTTT. Its protein is CASSLGRGTGSTDTQYF. J is TRBJ2-3 and V is TRBV11-2; 9 bases are a match to TRBD1. The CDR3 runs 17 residues. CDR1 and CDR2 (germline): SGHAT, FQNNGV. J lost 0 bases, V lost 1 base, and 5 bases had no gene match.

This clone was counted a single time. The CDR3 DNA is TGTGCCAGCAGCGTAGGGGCTAGCGGGGGGACAGATACGCAGTATTTT. Translated, it gives CASSVGASGGTDTQYF. This chain uses TRBV9 with TRBJ2-3, with 11 bases matching TRBD2. The CDR3 is made up of 16 amino acids. Germline lookup yields CDR1 SGDLS and CDR2 YYNGEE. J was trimmed by 3 bases and V by 0 bases; bases with no gene match: 3.

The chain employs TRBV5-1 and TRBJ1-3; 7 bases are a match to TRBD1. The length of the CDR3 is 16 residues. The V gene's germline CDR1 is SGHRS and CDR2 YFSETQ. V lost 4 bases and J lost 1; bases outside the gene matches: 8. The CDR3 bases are TGCGCCAGCAGCAGGACCGGGACAGCGTCTGGAAACACCATATATTTT. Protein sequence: CASSRTGTASGNTIYF.

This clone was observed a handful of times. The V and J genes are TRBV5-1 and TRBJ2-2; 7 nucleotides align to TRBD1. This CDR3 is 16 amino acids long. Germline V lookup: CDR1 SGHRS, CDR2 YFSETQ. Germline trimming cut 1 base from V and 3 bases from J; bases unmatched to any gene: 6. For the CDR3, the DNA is TGCGCCAGCAGCTTGAAAGGGGGCGTGGACACCGGGGAGCTGTTTTTT. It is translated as CASSLKGGVDTGELFF.

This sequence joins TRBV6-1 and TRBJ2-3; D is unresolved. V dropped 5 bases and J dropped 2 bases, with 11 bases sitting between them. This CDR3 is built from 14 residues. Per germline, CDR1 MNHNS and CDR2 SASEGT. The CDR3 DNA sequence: TGTGCCAGCAGTCGTACCGAGTACACAGATACGCAGTATTTT. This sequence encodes CASSRTEYTDTQYF.

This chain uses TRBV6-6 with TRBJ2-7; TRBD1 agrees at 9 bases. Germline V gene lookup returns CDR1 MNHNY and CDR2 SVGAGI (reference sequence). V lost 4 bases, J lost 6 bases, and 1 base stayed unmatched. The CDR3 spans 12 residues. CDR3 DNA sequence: TGTGCCAGCAGTTCGACAGGGGGCGAGCAGTACTTC. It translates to CASSSTGGEQYF.

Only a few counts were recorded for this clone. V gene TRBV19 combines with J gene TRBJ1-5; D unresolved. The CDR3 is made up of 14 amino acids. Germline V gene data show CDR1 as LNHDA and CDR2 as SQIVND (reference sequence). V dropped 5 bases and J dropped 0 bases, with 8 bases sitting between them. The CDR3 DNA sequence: TGTGCCAGTAGTCTGGCAGATAGCAATCAGCCCCAGCATTTT. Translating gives CASSLADSNQPQHF. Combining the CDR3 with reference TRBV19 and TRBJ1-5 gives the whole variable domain DGGITQSPKYLFRKEGQNVTLSCEQNLNHDAMYWYRQDPGQGLRLIYYSQIVNDFQKGDIAEGYSVSREKKESFPLTVTSAQKNPTAFYLCASSLADSNQPQHFGDGTRLSIL.

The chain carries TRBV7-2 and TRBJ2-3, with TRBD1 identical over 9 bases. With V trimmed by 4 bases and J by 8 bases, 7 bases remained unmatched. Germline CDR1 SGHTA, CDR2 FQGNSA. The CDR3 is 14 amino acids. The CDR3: CASSSTGGFGTQYF. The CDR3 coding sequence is TGTGCCAGCAGCTCGACAGGGGGTTTCGGTACGCAGTATTTT.

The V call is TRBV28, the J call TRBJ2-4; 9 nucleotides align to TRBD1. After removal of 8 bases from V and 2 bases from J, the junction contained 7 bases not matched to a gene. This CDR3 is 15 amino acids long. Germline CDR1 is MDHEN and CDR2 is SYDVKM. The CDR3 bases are TGTGCCAGCTTCCGGGGACAGGGCACCAAAAACATTCAGTACTTC. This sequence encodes CASFRGQGTKNIQYF.

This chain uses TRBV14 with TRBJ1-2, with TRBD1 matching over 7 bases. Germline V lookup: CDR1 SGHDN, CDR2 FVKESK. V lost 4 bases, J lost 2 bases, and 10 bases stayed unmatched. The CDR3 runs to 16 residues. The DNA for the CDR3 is TGTGCCAGCAGCCCTGCTTATGGCAGGGGGAACTATGGCTACACCTTC. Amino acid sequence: CASSPAYGRGNYGYTF.

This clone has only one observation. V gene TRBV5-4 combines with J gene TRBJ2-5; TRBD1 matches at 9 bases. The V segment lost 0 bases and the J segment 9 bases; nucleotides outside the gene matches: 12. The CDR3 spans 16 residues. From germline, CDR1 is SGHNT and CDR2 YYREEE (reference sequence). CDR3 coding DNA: TGTGCCAGCAGCTTGGCCTCGGGACAGGGTGACGTGGCCCAGTACTTC. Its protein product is CASSLASGQGDVAQYF.